This T cell receptor (beta chain) was sequenced for a study of T-cell memory formation after mild COVID-19. Across the study: In these data, TCR clusters were largely donor specific. Study-wide results and limits: Memory cells collected pre-infection included some clones that later responded, suggesting cross-reactive memory joined.

Note on this clonotype: The antigen is unknown.

Constant-segment primers served in 5'RACE that generated TCR alpha and TCR beta cDNA libraries bearing sample barcodes and UMIs. Each CDR3 protein gets one entry after TCRdb re-called the 5' RACE reads with MiXCR. The sample consists of a few hundred thousand distinct CDR3 sequences, about an eighth of them appearing once. Looked up from germline, CDR1 is SGHTA and CDR2 is FQGNSA. Trimming took off 1 base at V and 2 bases at J, with 10 bases between the two ends. CDR3 length: 15 amino acids. The rearrangement uses TRBV7-2 and TRBJ2-3; no definite D call. The sample was PBMCs or a T cell subset sorted from them (not recorded which). The sequence came from a man aged 18 to 35 who had mild COVID-19 (a few samples of this study predate the infection). Cell type and time point are not known. The CDR3: CASSLGQVHTDTQYF. The CDR3 region has the DNA TGTGCCAGCAGCTTAGGGCAGGTCCACACAGATACGCAGTATTTT.